This passage covers 5 T cell receptor beta chains from one sample sequenced in a study of cytomegalovirus exposure and HLA in healthy donors. Profiled with immunoSEQ multiplex PCR; TCRdb holds only in-frame clones, not every one. The sample contains about 58,000 clones, roughly 90% of which appear only once. The material sequenced was PBMCs. These TCRs come from a man between 18 and 35 years old in good health and CMV-seronegative.

The chain recombines TRBV7-9 with TRBJ2-1, with no clear D. Looked up from germline, CDR1 is SEHNR and CDR2 is FQNEAQ (reference sequence). Trimming cost V 0 bases and J 9 bases, with 9 bases left between them. The CDR3 is 13 amino acids. The CDR3 DNA reads as TGTGCCAGCAGCTTAGCGAGTCCTGCTGAGCAGTTCTTC. Its translation: CASSLASPAEQFF.

The rearrangement joins TRBV7-8 to TRBJ2-5, with TRBD2 matching over 11 bases. V gave up 1 base and J gave up 5 bases; unmatched junction bases: 9. Germline V gene lookup returns CDR1 SGHVS and CDR2 FQNEAQ. The CDR3 has 17 residues. The CDR3 DNA reads TGTGCCAGCAGCTTAGAAGGGCTAGCGGGAGGTTCGGAGACCCAGTACTTC. It encodes CASSLEGLAGGSETQYF.

This clone was seen once. CDR3 amino acids: CASSLARDRGQYGYTF. CDR3 coding DNA: TGTGCCAGCAGCTTAGCCCGGGACAGGGGGCAATATGGCTACACCTTC. The chain combines TRBV5-6 with TRBJ1-2, with 12 bases matching TRBD1. J lost 5 bases, V lost 2 bases, and 7 bases had no gene match. In germline, CDR1 is SGHDT, CDR2 YYEEEE. The CDR3 is 16 amino acids.

The CDR3 nucleotides are TGTGCCAGCTCACCCGGGACAAACAATCAGCCCCAGCATTTT. Translation gives CASSPGTNNQPQHF. This sequence joins TRBV18 and TRBJ1-5, with D possibly matching TRBD1 (6 bases). The V end was cut by 3 bases, the J end by 3 bases, with 9 bases between. Germline V gene sequence: CDR1 KGHSH, CDR2 LQKENI. This CDR3 has 14 amino acids.

This rearrangement joins TRBV27 to TRBJ2-7, with unresolved D. The V end was cut by 2 bases, the J end by 3 bases, with 8 bases between. Per germline, CDR1 MNHEY and CDR2 SMNVEV (reference sequence). CDR3 size: 13 residues. CDR3 in DNA: TGTGCCAGCAGTTTAACTCCCTTCTACGAGCAGTACTTC. This sequence encodes CASSLTPFYEQYF.